These 18 T cell receptor beta chains came from one sample sequenced in a study of CD8 T cells in Susac syndrome. The RNA input was roughly 0.45 to 1 ug, and it was reverse transcribed with random hexamers. Each CDR3 protein is one row after TCRdb ran MiXCR on the immunoSEQ multiplex PCR reads. Here the sample spans 50,000 to 60,000 distinct CDR3 sequences, more than 80% being singletons. Sequencing used CD8+ T cells from PBMCs. The receptors originated from a human donor in good health.

The DNA for the CDR3 is TGTGCCAGCAGTACAGGTTACGGGTGGGGCACCGGGGAGCTGTTTTTT. Its translation is CASSTGYGWGTGELFF. The chain couples TRBV5-6 to TRBJ2-2, with a weak D call TRBD1 (5 bases). V lost 5 bases to trimming and J lost 4 bases, with 18 bases between them. The CDR3 loop spans 16 amino acids. Germline V CDR1 and CDR2: SGHDT, YYEEEE.

The rearrangement joins TRBV14 to TRBJ1-2; perhaps TRBD1 as D (5 bases). This CDR3 region has 13 residues. The germline CDR1 and CDR2 sequences are SGHDN and FVKESK. V was clipped by 4 bases and J by 6 bases, with 12 bases between them. Here the CDR3 DNA reads TGTGCCAGCAGCCCAGGGAGACGGGATGGCTACACCTTC. This encodes CASSPGRRDGYTF.

The V call is TRBV7-7, the J call TRBJ2-2; 7 bases map to TRBD1. With 5 bases clipped from V and 6 bases from J, the junction kept 3 bases outside the gene matches. In germline, CDR1 is SSHAT, CDR2 FNYEAQ (reference sequence). The CDR3 covers 13 residues. The CDR3 coding sequence is TGTGCCAGCAGCATTACAGGGGCCGGGGAGCTGTTTTTT. Its protein is CASSITGAGELFF.

This chain uses TRBV6-2 or TRBV6-3 with TRBJ2-7; D remains unclear. The V gene lost 4 bases and the J gene lost 1 base, with 14 bases spanning the gap. The CDR3 totals 15 residues. The germline V gene has CDR1 MNHEY and CDR2 SVGEGT. Here the CDR3 reads CASSSIPGISYEQYF. In DNA, the CDR3 is TGTGCCAGCAGTTCCATCCCAGGAATTTCCTACGAGCAGTACTTC.

The chain recombines TRBV9 with TRBJ2-2; 8 bases agree with TRBD1. CDR3 length: 15 amino acids. With V trimmed by 4 bases and J by 6 bases, 8 bases remained unmatched. CDR1 is SGDLS and CDR2 is YYNGEE in the germline V gene. The CDR3 DNA is TGTGCCAGCAGCATGCGGACAGGGTTAGCCGGGGAGCTGTTTTTT. Its translation: CASSMRTGLAGELFF.

This chain connects TRBV11-3 to TRBJ2-2; tentatively, D is TRBD1 or TRBD2 (5 bases each). CDR1 and CDR2 (germline): SGHNT, YENEEA. Trimming stripped 3 bases from V and 1 base from J, with 6 bases between. The CDR3 extends over 14 amino acids. This CDR3 is CASSLRGNTGELFF. CDR3 nucleotides: TGTGCCAGCAGCTTGAGGGGGAACACCGGGGAGCTGTTTTTT.

This clonotype has only a few counts. The V and J genes are TRBV11-2 and TRBJ2-5, with D possibly being TRBD2 (6 bases). CDR3 size: 13 residues. Trimming removed 6 bases from V and 1 base from J, with 9 bases in between. Germline loops: CDR1 SGHAT, CDR2 FQNNGV. The CDR3 DNA reads as TGTGCCAGCAGTCCGGGACTCCAAGAGACCCAGTACTTC. Amino acids: CASSPGLQETQYF.

The chain recombines TRBV27 with TRBJ1-2; D is uncertain. V gave up 4 bases and J gave up 4 bases, with 1 base separating them. Per germline, CDR1 MNHEY and CDR2 SMNVEV (reference sequence). The CDR3 totals 10 residues. The CDR3 protein is CASSSYGYTF. The CDR3 DNA is TGTGCCAGCAGTTCCTATGGCTACACCTTC.

The chain joins TRBV7-9 to TRBJ2-3; 10 positions agree with TRBD2. The germline V gene has CDR1 SEHNR and CDR2 FQNEAQ (reference sequence). After removal of 2 bases from V and 4 bases from J, the junction contained 9 bases not matched to a gene. The CDR3 is 17 residues long. CDR3 in DNA: TGTGCCAGCAGCTTATTGAGCGGGGGGGCGTATCCAGATACGCAGTATTTT. Its protein product is CASSLLSGGAYPDTQYF.

V and J are TRBV15 and TRBJ2-4; D gene ambiguous. The CDR3 is 13 amino acids. From germline, CDR1 is LNHNV and CDR2 YYDKDF (reference sequence). V was shortened by 1 base and J by 7 bases, with 8 bases between the two germline ends. In nucleotides, the CDR3 is TGTGCCACCAGCAGAGCCCTCCCTAACATTCAGTACTTC. Residues: CATSRALPNIQYF.

This CDR3 is CASSPDRAGGELFF. The CDR3 nucleotides read TGTGCCAGCAGCCCCGACAGGGCGGGCGGGGAGCTGTTTTTT. The chain employs TRBV7-9 and TRBJ2-2; 7 bases fit TRBD1. The CDR3 has 14 amino acids. CDR1 is SEHNR and CDR2 is FQNEAQ in the germline V gene (reference sequence). Unmatched junction bases numbered 7, after V lost 5 bases and J lost 7 bases.

The chain carries TRBV9 and TRBJ1-4; D is possibly TRBD1 (5 bases). CDR3 length: 13 residues. V lost 3 bases to trimming and J lost 7 bases, with 10 bases between them. Germline CDR1 SGDLS, CDR2 YYNGEE. CDR3 in DNA: TGTGCCAGCAGCGCCGGGGGAGGTGAAAAACTGTTTTTT. Its protein product is CASSAGGGEKLFF.

This chain uses TRBV5-4 with TRBJ1-1; 9 bases line up with TRBD1. The J segment lost 5 bases and the V segment lost 3 bases, leaving 8 bases of the junction unmatched. The CDR3 is made up of 15 amino acids. Germline V gene data show CDR1 as SGHNT and CDR2 as YYREEE (reference sequence). CDR3 loop: CASSSRDRVITEAFF. The CDR3 DNA sequence: TGTGCCAGCAGCTCCCGGGACAGGGTAATTACTGAAGCTTTCTTT.

This rearrangement joins TRBV5-4 to TRBJ1-2, with D possibly being TRBD1 (5 bases). V was shortened by 3 bases and J by 4 bases, with 19 bases between the two germline ends. Germline V gene sequence: CDR1 SGHNT, CDR2 YYREEE (reference sequence). The CDR3 loop spans 16 amino acids. CDR3 in amino acids: CASSSAQEFGFYGYTF. As DNA, the CDR3 is TGTGCCAGCAGCTCCGCACAGGAGTTTGGCTTCTATGGCTACACCTTC.

This chain uses TRBV6-6 with TRBJ2-5; TRBD1 aligns across 7 bases. The CDR3 is made up of 16 amino acids. In germline, CDR1 is MNHNY, CDR2 SVGAGI (reference sequence). The trim removed 2 bases at V and 4 bases at J, leaving 10 bases unmatched. CDR3 amino acids: CASSYSGQDLTETQYF. The CDR3 nucleotides read TGTGCCAGCAGTTACAGCGGACAGGACCTAACAGAGACCCAGTACTTC.

The chain recombines TRBV7-9 with TRBJ1-4, with a tentative D call TRBD1 (5 bases). The CDR3 spans 15 residues. Trimming stripped 2 bases from V and 8 bases from J, with 15 bases between. CDR1 SEHNR and CDR2 FQNEAQ come from the germline V gene (reference sequence). As DNA, the CDR3 is TGTGCCAGCAGCTTATTGGGGGAAATGTACGAAAAACTGTTTTTT. Its translation is CASSLLGEMYEKLFF. The full variable domain, rest sourced from reference TRBV7-9 and TRBJ1-4, is DTGVSQNPRHKITKRGQNVTFRCDPISEHNRLYWYRQTLGQGPEFLTYFQNEAQLEKSRLLSDRFSAERPKGSFSTLEIQRTEQGDSAMYLCASSLLGEMYEKLFFGSGTQLSVL.

The chain employs TRBV7-6 and TRBJ1-4, with D tentatively TRBD1 (6 bases). Trimming stripped 1 base from V and 3 bases from J, with 21 bases between. The CDR3 runs 19 residues. CDR1 is SGHVS and CDR2 is FNYEAQ in the germline V gene. The CDR3 DNA is TGTGCCAGCAGCTTAGGATCCACGTGGGGGCGAAGTTCTAATGAAAAACTGTTTTTT. Translated: CASSLGSTWGRSSNEKLFF. Full variable domain (rest looked up from reference TRBV7-6 and TRBJ1-4): GAGVSQSPRYKVTKRGQDVALRCDPISGHVSLYWYRQALGQGPEFLTYFNYEAQQDKSGLPNDRFSAERPEGSISTLTIQRTEQRDSAMYRCASSLGSTWGRSSNEKLFFGSGTQLSVL.

The chain uses TRBV29-1 and TRBJ2-4; 7 bases fit TRBD2. Germline V gene data show CDR1 as SQVTM and CDR2 as ANQGSEA. The CDR3 is 13 amino acids. Unmatched junction bases numbered 3, after V lost 5 bases and J lost 2 bases. The CDR3 bases are TGCAGCGTTTTCGGGGGGTCCAAAAACATTCAGTACTTC. Translating it yields CSVFGGSKNIQYF.